This TCR beta chain was observed in a study of neurological immune-mediated disorders. Overall study results and limits: It was the repertoires of 18 of 34 multiple sclerosis patients that phylogenetic grouping placed in one related-CDR3 cluster, which is a possible signature. The level of TCR clonal expansion was highest in patients with HTLV-1-associated myelopathy and lowest in multiple sclerosis, where it fell below the level seen in healthy controls.

In TCRdb, the 5' RACE reads were re-called with MiXCR into one record per CDR3 protein. The sample holds over 50,000 distinct CDR3 sequences, 3% to 4% seen once. CDR1 is WSHSY, CDR2 SAAADI, per germline. V was cut by 4 bases and J by 2 bases, with 15 bases left in between. CDR3 length: 15 residues. This clonotype was seen ten or more times. Its cognate antigen is unknown. Unsorted libraries were derived from 2 million PBMCs stored at -80 C. Sequenced: PBMCs. The chain couples TRBV10-2 to TRBJ2-7; a weak D match, TRBD1 (6 bases). The clonotype was recovered from a man aged 35-49 years with multiple sclerosis. CDR3: CASSGDTGPPYEQYF. The CDR3 nucleotides read TGCGCCAGCAGTGGGGATACAGGGCCTCCCTACGAGCAGTACTTC.